This TCR beta chain stems from a study of identical twins. This clonotype came up a few times. Its antigen is not identified. The V end lost 0 bases, the J end lost 6 bases, and 12 bases lay between the germline ends. This CDR3 is 14 amino acids long. Per germline, CDR1 SGHRS and CDR2 YFSETQ. TCRdb redid the calling of the 5' RACE reads with MiXCR, one entry per CDR3 protein. The sample has 1,800,000 or so distinct CDR3 sequences, around 29% seen once. The study's findings and limits: Abundant cord blood beta clonotypes carried fewer insertions; memory repertoires showed none. The study found excess low generation probability among twin-shared out-of-frame alpha sequences.

The sequence was obtained from a newborn girl in good health. The sequencing sample was made of cord blood. The rearrangement links TRBV5-1 to TRBJ1-2; TRBD1 is a possible D gene (5 bases). The CDR3 bases are TGCGCCAGCAGCTTGGTTGGGCAGGGAAATGGCTACACCTTC. Translating it yields CASSLVGQGNGYTF.